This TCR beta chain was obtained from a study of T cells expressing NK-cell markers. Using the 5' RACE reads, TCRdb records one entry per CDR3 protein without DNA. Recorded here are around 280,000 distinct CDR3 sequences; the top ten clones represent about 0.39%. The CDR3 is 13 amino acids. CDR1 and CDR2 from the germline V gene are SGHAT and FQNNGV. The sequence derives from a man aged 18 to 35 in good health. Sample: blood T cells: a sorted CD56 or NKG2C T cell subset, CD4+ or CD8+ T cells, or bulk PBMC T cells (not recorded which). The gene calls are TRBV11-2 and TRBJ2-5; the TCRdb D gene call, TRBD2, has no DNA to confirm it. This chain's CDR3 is CASQILAAETQYF.